Sequencing of this T cell receptor (beta chain) was carried out in a study of PD-1 blockade in classical Hodgkin lymphoma. TCRdb keeps only in-frame clones here, not all; method: immunoSEQ multiplex PCR. The sample consists of around 16,000 clones, about 86% of them appearing once. Germline assignment: CDR1 LGHNA and CDR2 YNFKEQ. J was trimmed by 2 bases and V by 5 bases; bases with no gene match: 7. The CDR3 extends over 15 amino acids. Findings and limits, study-wide: Newly diagnosed patients reportedly trailed healthy donors in baseline TCR diversity.

The time point here: newly diagnosed, previously untreated cHL patient sample. Magnetic negative selection of thawed PBMCs was the method by which CD4+ T cells were purified. About this clone: Its antigen is currently unknown.

The receptor was derived from a human donor with classical Hodgkin lymphoma. The chain joins TRBV4-2 to TRBJ2-7; 9 bases match TRBD2. The sample taken for sequencing was CD4+ T cells from blood. The CDR3 nucleotides read TGTGCCAGCAGCGACAATAGCGGGAGCACCTACGAGCAGTACTTC. Amino acid sequence: CASSDNSGSTYEQYF.